The 29 T cell receptor beta chains below were found in one sample sequenced in a study of cytomegalovirus exposure and HLA in healthy donors. The primer mix had 60 Vbeta and 13 Jbeta primers. The repertoire was sequenced with immunoSEQ multiplex PCR; TCRdb's copy has only in-frame clones and lacks some. Of about 160,000 clones in the sample, less than 80% are singletons; the top ten hold around 4%. The specimen was PBMCs. These receptors all come from a man in his forties in good health and CMV-seronegative.

The genes are TRBV28 and TRBJ2-7; a possible D gene is TRBD2 (6 bases). V dropped 8 bases and J dropped 4 bases, with 15 bases sitting between them. CDR1 MDHEN and CDR2 SYDVKM come from the germline V gene. This CDR3 spans 13 amino acids. The CDR3 loop is CASLEGRGYEQYF. The CDR3, as DNA: TGTGCCAGCTTGGAGGGTAGAGGTTACGAGCAGTACTTC.

V usage is TRBV5-6 and J usage is TRBJ2-6, with D possibly being TRBD2 (6 bases). Germline lookup yields CDR1 SGHDT and CDR2 YYEEEE. V lost 5 bases and J lost 4, with 13 bases in between. This CDR3 has 15 residues. The CDR3 here is CASSEVGRGANVLTF. CDR3 nucleotide sequence: TGTGCCAGCAGTGAGGTGGGGAGGGGGGCCAACGTCCTGACTTTC.

This chain joins TRBV4-3 and TRBJ1-4; D is possibly TRBD1 (5 bases). The CDR3 has 15 residues. V dropped 1 base and J dropped 6 bases, with 12 bases sitting between them. Germline V gene sequence: CDR1 LGHNA, CDR2 YSLEER. Here the CDR3 DNA reads TGCGCCAGCAGCCAAGCCCGGGTAGGGGATGAAAAACTGTTTTTT. Translating it yields CASSQARVGDEKLFF.

The chain couples TRBV11-1 to TRBJ1-1; TRBD1 aligns across 9 bases. Trimming cost V 1 base and J 0 bases; bases outside gene matches: 3. This CDR3 comprises 16 residues. Germline values: CDR1 SGHAT, CDR2 FQDESV (reference sequence). CDR3: CASSLGQGDMNTEAFF. The DNA of the CDR3 is TGTGCCAGCAGCTTAGGACAGGGGGACATGAACACTGAAGCTTTCTTT.

This clone was counted once. The chain uses TRBV2 and TRBJ2-5; D is unresolved. The J call is doubtful: the DNA matches TRBJ2-7 better. There are 12 residues in the CDR3. In germline, CDR1 is SNHLY, CDR2 FYNNEI. The chain's CDR3 is CASLRVPYEQYF. In DNA form, the CDR3 reads TGTGCCAGCCTGCGAGTACCCTACGAGCAGTACTTC.

The chain joins TRBV20-1 to TRBJ2-7; D is ambiguous. The CDR3 is made up of 11 amino acids. The germline V and J ends were trimmed by 5 bases and 6 bases, with 11 bases remaining between them. Germline assignment: CDR1 DFQATT and CDR2 SNEGSKA (reference sequence). The CDR3 loop is CSAGVEIEQYF. The CDR3 DNA follows: TGCAGTGCTGGAGTAGAGATCGAGCAGTACTTC.

The chain recombines TRBV4-2 with TRBJ2-3; 9 bases line up with TRBD2. Germline values: CDR1 LGHNA, CDR2 YNFKEQ. V shed 1 base and J 5 bases; nucleotides not matched to a gene: 4. The CDR3 covers 15 residues. The DNA of the CDR3 is TGTGCCAGCAGCCAAGGACTAGCGGTCGGAGATACGCAGTATTTT. Translation gives CASSQGLAVGDTQYF.

This clone has a single count. This chain joins TRBV19 and TRBJ2-3; TRBD1 matches at 7 bases. The trim removed 4 bases at V and 6 bases at J, leaving 4 bases unmatched. Germline CDR1 LNHDA, CDR2 SQIVND (reference sequence). The CDR3 extends over 13 amino acids. This CDR3 reads CASSKGGWDTQYF. In DNA, the CDR3 is TGTGCCAGTAGTAAAGGGGGCTGGGATACGCAGTATTTT.

V and J are TRBV19 and TRBJ2-1; 8 positions agree with TRBD1. CDR1 is LNHDA and CDR2 is SQIVND in the germline V gene (reference sequence). V lost 4 bases and J lost 0; bases outside the gene matches: 5. This CDR3 spans 16 amino acids. Here the CDR3 DNA reads TGTGCCAGTAGTACGGACAGGGTAATCTCCTACAATGAGCAGTTCTTC. It yields the protein CASSTDRVISYNEQFF.

This chain connects TRBV11-2 to TRBJ2-7, with D tentatively TRBD1 (6 bases). The CDR3 length is 14 residues. Germline V CDR1 and CDR2: SGHAT, FQNNGV. The V end was cut by 5 bases, the J end by 4 bases, with 15 bases between. The CDR3 sequence is CASSHRDILYEQYF. Here the CDR3 DNA reads TGTGCCAGCAGCCACCGGGACATATTATACGAGCAGTACTTC.

V usage is TRBV27 and J usage is TRBJ2-3, with 9 bases matching TRBD2. This CDR3 comprises 18 residues. Germline assignment: CDR1 MNHEY and CDR2 SMNVEV (reference sequence). The V gene end was trimmed by 7 bases and the J gene end by 7 bases; junction bases not matched to a gene: 21. The CDR3 reads CASTKRGVSGGPLHTQYF. The CDR3 DNA reads TGTGCCAGCACAAAGAGGGGCGTGAGCGGGGGGCCACTACATACGCAGTATTTT.

The chain combines TRBV5-6 with TRBJ2-1, with no clear D. V lost 1 base and J 11 bases, leaving 7 bases between the germline ends. This CDR3 has 11 residues. Germline CDR1 is SGHDT and CDR2 is YYEEEE. CDR3 residues: CASSLSAKQFF. DNA for the CDR3: TGTGCCAGCAGCTTGAGTGCTAAGCAGTTCTTC.

The genes are TRBV30 and TRBJ1-6; D remains ambiguous. CDR1 GTSNPN and CDR2 SVGIG come from the germline V gene (reference sequence). V lost 8 bases and J lost 2, with 10 bases in between. The CDR3 has 13 residues. The CDR3 sequence: CAREVAYNSPLHF. The CDR3 coding sequence is TGTGCCCGGGAGGTAGCCTATAATTCACCCCTCCACTTT. Full variable domain (missing parts from reference TRBV30 and TRBJ1-6): SQTIHQWPATLVQPVGSPLSLECTVEGTSNPNLYWYRQAAGRGLQLLFYSVGIGQISSEVPQNLSASRPQDRQFILSSKKLLLSDSGFYLCAREVAYNSPLHFGNGTRLTVT.

This chain uses TRBV6-5 with TRBJ2-2, with 12 bases that match TRBD2. The CDR3 consists of 15 residues. CDR1 is MNHEY and CDR2 is SVGAGI in the germline V gene. CDR3 coding DNA: TGTGCAGTCCGGACTAGCGGGGAGAACACCGGGGAGCTGTTTTTT. Translation: CAVRTSGENTGELFF.

The chain combines TRBV11-3 with TRBJ2-3, with D possibly matching TRBD2 (5 bases). This CDR3 contains 13 residues. Trimming cost V 7 bases and J 2 bases, with 10 bases left between them. Germline CDR1 and CDR2: SGHNT and YENEEA. The CDR3 loop reads CASTSDFTDTQYF. DNA for the CDR3: TGTGCCAGCACCTCGGACTTCACAGATACGCAGTATTTT.

The V and J genes are TRBV18 and TRBJ2-1; 8 nucleotides agree with TRBD1. The CDR3 runs 14 residues. Germline CDR1 and CDR2: KGHSH and LQKENI. The trim removed 8 bases at V and 5 bases at J, leaving 8 bases unmatched. The CDR3 DNA reads as TGTGCCAGCAAATCGGACAGGGCAAACAATGAGCAGTTCTTC. Amino acid sequence: CASKSDRANNEQFF.

The genes are TRBV7-9 and TRBJ2-1; 7 bases line up with TRBD2. Per the germline V gene, CDR1 is SEHNR and CDR2 is FQNEAQ (reference sequence). The V and J ends lost 6 bases and 5 bases, in that order; junction bases with no gene match: 1. The CDR3 is 12 residues long. CDR3 region: CASRGGDNEQFF. The CDR3 bases are TGTGCCAGCAGGGGAGGGGACAATGAGCAGTTCTTC. The full variable domain, with the rest looked up from reference TRBV7-9 and TRBJ2-1, is DTGVSQNPRHKITKRGQNVTFRCDPISEHNRLYWYRQTLGQGPEFLTYFQNEAQLEKSRLLSDRFSAERPKGSFSTLEIQRTEQGDSAMYLCASRGGDNEQFFGPGTRLTVL.

The CDR3: CASIGRGQETQYF. The CDR3 DNA reads TGTGCCAGCATTGGGCGGGGACAAGAGACCCAGTACTTC. The chain uses TRBV2 and TRBJ2-5, with D tentatively TRBD2 (6 bases). V lost 7 bases, J lost 2 bases, and 11 bases lay in between. Germline V gives CDR1 SNHLY, CDR2 FYNNEI. The CDR3 totals 13 residues.

The chain has TRBV5-4 and TRBJ1-1; D gene uncertain. The germline V gene encodes CDR1 SGHNT and CDR2 YYREEE (reference sequence). CDR3 length: 13 amino acids. The ends were cut back, 0 bases at V and 4 bases at J, with 7 bases in the middle. The CDR3 region is CASSLDWSTEAFF. The CDR3 DNA follows: TGTGCCAGCAGCTTGGACTGGAGCACTGAAGCTTTCTTT.

A remark on this clone: The junction departs from germline at one end; a sequencing error may be responsible. The rearrangement links TRBV12-5 to TRBJ2-1; TRBD2 matches 7 bases. The germline V gene has CDR1 LGHNT and CDR2 FRNRAP. The CDR3 runs 14 residues. The CDR3 DNA reads as TGTGCTAGTGGTTCCCCTAGGGACTACAATGAGCAATTCTTC. Translated: CASGSPRDYNEQFF. Full variable domain (outside the CDR3, taken from reference TRBV12-5 and TRBJ2-1): DARVTQTPRHKVTEMGQEVTMRCQPILGHNTVFWYRQTMMQGLELLAYFRNRAPLDDSGMPKDRFSAEMPDATLATLKIQPSEPRDSAVYFCASGSPRDYNEQFFGPGTRLTVL.

The chain joins TRBV5-5 to TRBJ1-4; TRBD1 agrees at 7 bases. The CDR3 spans 18 residues. The V and J ends lost 4 bases and 0 bases, in that order; junction bases with no gene match: 12. The germline V gene encodes CDR1 SGHKS and CDR2 YYEKEE (reference sequence). The CDR3 here is CASSLGQVRYATNEKLFF. Written as DNA, the CDR3 is TGTGCCAGCAGCCTTGGACAGGTCCGATACGCAACTAATGAAAAACTGTTTTTT. Full variable domain (outside the CDR3, taken from reference TRBV5-5 and TRBJ1-4): DAGVTQSPTHLIKTRGQQVTLRCSPISGHKSVSWYQQVLGQGPQFIFQYYEKEERGRGNFPDRFSARQFPNYSSELNVNALLLGDSALYLCASSLGQVRYATNEKLFFGSGTQLSVL.

J is TRBJ2-1 and V is TRBV6-5, with TRBD2 as a possible D gene (5 bases). The CDR3 runs 14 residues. Per germline, CDR1 MNHEY and CDR2 SVGAGI. V dropped 0 bases and J dropped 12 bases, with 15 bases sitting between them. The CDR3 DNA reads TGTGCCAGCAGTTACTCGCCCAGCAGTGGAGGGCAGTTCTTC. Protein: CASSYSPSSGGQFF.

The CDR3 DNA reads TGCGCCAGCAGCCACGGAGGGCAGGGATATGGCTACACCTTC. The encoded protein is CASSHGGQGYGYTF. This chain uses TRBV5-1 with TRBJ1-2; a weak D match, TRBD1 (5 bases). Between the trimmed V and J ends, which lost 4 bases and 5 bases, there was a span of 15 bases. Germline lookup yields CDR1 SGHRS and CDR2 YFSETQ. This CDR3 spans 14 amino acids. The full variable domain, with the rest looked up from reference TRBV5-1 and TRBJ1-2, is KAGVTQTPRYLIKTRGQQVTLSCSPISGHRSVSWYQQTPGQGLQFLFEYFSETQRNKGNFPGRFSGRQFSNSRSEMNVSTLELGDSALYLCASSHGGQGYGYTFGSGTRLTVV.

The V gene is TRBV28, the J gene TRBJ1-2; TRBD1 is a possible D gene (5 bases). With 7 bases removed from V and 2 bases from J, the gap between germline ends came to 11 bases. The germline CDR1 and CDR2 sequences are MDHEN and SYDVKM. The CDR3 totals 13 residues. DNA of the CDR3: TGTGCCAGCACCCAGGGAGGGAACTATGGCTACACCTTC. Protein: CASTQGGNYGYTF.

This rearrangement joins TRBV2 to TRBJ1-6; no firm D call. The CDR3 totals 12 residues. CDR1 is SNHLY, CDR2 FYNNEI, per germline. Between the trimmed V and J ends, which lost 7 bases and 5 bases, there was a span of 6 bases. The CDR3 DNA follows: TGTGCCAGCAACGGAGATAATTCACCCCTCCACTTT. Its protein product is CASNGDNSPLHF. Drawing the rest from reference TRBV2 and TRBJ1-6, the complete variable domain is EPEVTQTPSHQVTQMGQEVILRCVPISNHLYFYWYRQILGQKVEFLVSFYNNEISEKSEIFDDQFSVERPDGSNFTLKIRSTKLEDSAMYFCASNGDNSPLHFGNGTRLTVT.

The gene calls are TRBV11-2 and TRBJ1-1, with D possibly TRBD1 on 5 matching bases. Germline lookup yields CDR1 SGHAT and CDR2 FQNNGV. Trimming took off 6 bases at V and 4 bases at J, with 21 bases between the two ends. This CDR3 is built from 16 residues. CDR3: CASSQLGGVASTEAFF. CDR3 coding DNA: TGTGCCAGCAGTCAATTGGGGGGGGTCGCGAGCACTGAAGCTTTCTTT. The full variable domain, in which reference TRBV11-2 and TRBJ1-1 provide the parts outside the CDR3, is EAGVAQSPRYKIIEKRQSVAFWCNPISGHATLYWYQQILGQGPKLLIQFQNNGVVDDSQLPKDRFSAERLKGVDSTLKIQPAKLEDSAVYLCASSQLGGVASTEAFFGQGTRLTVV.

This rearrangement joins TRBV28 to TRBJ2-3; 9 bases agree with TRBD2. Trimming cost V 5 bases and J 0 bases; bases outside gene matches: 0. CDR3 length: 14 amino acids. CDR1 and CDR2 from the germline V gene are MDHEN and SYDVKM. In nucleotides, the CDR3 is TGTGCCAGCAGTCTAGCGGGGAGCACAGATACGCAGTATTTT. Amino acid sequence: CASSLAGSTDTQYF.

The chain links TRBV18 to TRBJ2-1; D unclear. CDR3 size: 12 residues. Germline CDR1 KGHSH, CDR2 LQKENI. Trimming took 0 bases from V and 6 from J, leaving 3 bases between them. CDR3 in DNA: TGTGCCAGCTCACCACCCCTCAATGAGCAGTTCTTC. This sequence encodes CASSPPLNEQFF.

This sequence joins TRBV19 and TRBJ1-5; D not certain. Looked up from germline, CDR1 is LNHDA and CDR2 is SQIVND (reference sequence). The CDR3 has 19 residues. The ends were cut back, 3 bases at V and 0 bases at J, with 21 bases in the middle. This chain's CDR3 is CASSIPSGGMRNSNQPQHF. In DNA, the CDR3 is TGTGCCAGTAGTATCCCGTCCGGAGGGATGCGGAATAGCAATCAGCCCCAGCATTTT.